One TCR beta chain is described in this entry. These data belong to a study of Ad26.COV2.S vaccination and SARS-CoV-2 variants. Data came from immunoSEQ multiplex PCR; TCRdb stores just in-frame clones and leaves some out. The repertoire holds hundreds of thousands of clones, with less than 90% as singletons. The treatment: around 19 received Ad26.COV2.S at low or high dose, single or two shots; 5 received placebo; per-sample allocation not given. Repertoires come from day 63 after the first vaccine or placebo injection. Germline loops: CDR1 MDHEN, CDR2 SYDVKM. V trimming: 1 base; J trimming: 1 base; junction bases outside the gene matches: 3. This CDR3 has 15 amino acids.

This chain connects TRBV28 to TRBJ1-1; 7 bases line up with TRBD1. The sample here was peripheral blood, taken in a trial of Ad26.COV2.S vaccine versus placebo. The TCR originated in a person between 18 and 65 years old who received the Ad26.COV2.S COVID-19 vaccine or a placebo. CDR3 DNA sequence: TGTGCCAGCAGTTTATTCGGGACAGAGAACACTGAAGCTTTCTTT. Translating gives CASSLFGTENTEAFF.